This T cell receptor (beta chain) was captured by sequencing in a study of cytomegalovirus exposure and HLA in healthy donors. The PCR used 60 Vbeta and 13 Jbeta primers. The table came from immunoSEQ multiplex PCR; TCRdb's copy has only in-frame clones and leaves some out. The table gives under 65,000 clones; the top ten clones make up 10% to 15% of it. V gave up 2 bases and J gave up 5 bases, with 13 bases separating them. This CDR3 has 14 residues. The germline V gene has CDR1 SGHRS and CDR2 YFSETQ. The material sequenced was PBMCs. The V gene is TRBV5-1, the J gene TRBJ2-5, with D maybe TRBD1 (6 bases). The TCR was taken from a woman aged 25 to 39 in good health and CMV-seropositive. The DNA of the CDR3 is TGCGCCAGCAGCTTACAGGGCCTTGGGGAGACCCAGTACTTC. The encoded protein is CASSLQGLGETQYF. Variable domain in full (rest from reference TRBV5-1 and TRBJ2-5): KAGVTQTPRYLIKTRGQQVTLSCSPISGHRSVSWYQQTPGQGLQFLFEYFSETQRNKGNFPGRFSGRQFSNSRSEMNVSTLELGDSALYLCASSLQGLGETQYFGPGTRLLVL.